The 28 T cell receptor beta chains presented below share a single source sample, sequenced in a study of blood T cell repertoires in COVID-19. TCRdb's copy holds only in-frame clones and misses some; the assay was immunoSEQ multiplex PCR. Of approximately 140,000 clones in the sample, approximately 91% were seen once. Sequences were obtained from peripheral blood. All receptors come from a man in his fifties with active or convalescent COVID-19.

The chain joins TRBV6-1 to TRBJ2-7; no firm D call. The germline V gene has CDR1 MNHNS and CDR2 SASEGT. CDR3 length: 14 amino acids. V was clipped by 1 base and J by 3 bases, with 10 bases between them. Here the CDR3 reads CASSEVGRHYEQYF. In nucleotides, the CDR3 is TGTGCCAGCAGTGAAGTTGGCAGACACTACGAGCAGTACTTC.

The rearrangement joins TRBV11-2 to TRBJ1-2; 7 bases map to TRBD1. This CDR3 region has 14 residues. Germline lookup yields CDR1 SGHAT and CDR2 FQNNGV. V lost 1 base, J lost 8 bases, and 7 bases stayed unmatched. CDR3 DNA: TGTGCCAGCAGCTTAGTTAGGAGGGGGCGAGGCTACACCTTC. Its protein is CASSLVRRGRGYTF.

The chain couples TRBV9 to TRBJ2-1; weak D call: TRBD2 (6 bases). V gave up 2 bases and J gave up 6 bases, with 12 bases separating them. Germline V gene sequence: CDR1 SGDLS, CDR2 YYNGEE. This CDR3 contains 14 residues. In DNA form, the CDR3 reads TGTGCCAGCAGCGTGACTAGTGTTGGCAATGAGCAGTTCTTC. It is translated as CASSVTSVGNEQFF.

The chain is built from TRBV29-1 and TRBJ1-1, with 8 bases that match TRBD1. Germline values: CDR1 SQVTM, CDR2 ANQGSEA. The V gene end was trimmed by 5 bases and the J gene end by 1 base; junction bases not matched to a gene: 6. The CDR3 is 14 amino acids. The CDR3 sequence: CSVRTGTSNTEAFF. The CDR3 DNA sequence: TGCAGCGTTCGGACAGGGACCTCGAACACTGAAGCTTTCTTT.

V and J are TRBV5-1 and TRBJ1-2, with 8 bases lining up with TRBD1. The germline V gene encodes CDR1 SGHRS and CDR2 YFSETQ. The CDR3 consists of 14 residues. The junction had 9 bases not matched to a gene; V was cut back by 4 bases and J by 7 bases. CDR3 nucleotide sequence: TGCGCCAGCAGCCCGGGGACAGGATCGCTTGGCTACACCTTC. Translation: CASSPGTGSLGYTF.

The V call is TRBV15, the J call TRBJ1-1; D remains ambiguous. Germline CDR1 reads LNHNV; CDR2 reads YYDKDF (reference sequence). This CDR3 is built from 15 residues. V lost 1 base and J lost 0, with 9 bases in between. This CDR3 is CATSRVLRMNTEAFF. In DNA, the CDR3 is TGTGCCACCAGCAGAGTGCTCAGGATGAACACTGAAGCTTTCTTT.

The V gene is TRBV19, the J gene TRBJ2-3; 7 bases map to TRBD2. Germline values: CDR1 LNHDA, CDR2 SQIVND (reference sequence). CDR3 length: 15 residues. The ends lost 1 base at V and 1 base at J; junction bases unmatched: 2. This CDR3 reads CASSIGAGGTDTQYF. The CDR3 bases are TGTGCCAGTAGTATAGGGGCGGGAGGCACAGATACGCAGTATTTT.

V usage is TRBV3-1 (or the pseudogene TRBV3-2) and J usage is TRBJ1-3, with D unclear. Per germline, CDR1 LGHDT and CDR2 YNNKEL (reference sequence). CDR3 length: 14 residues. V was trimmed by 4 bases and J by 5 bases, leaving 12 bases between them. In nucleotides, the CDR3 is TGTGCCAGCAGCCTCTCCTCGGGAAGAAACACCATATATTTT. Residues: CASSLSSGRNTIYF.

On this clone itself: Other DNA sequences from this sample encode an identical CDR3 as well. The V call is TRBV12-3 or TRBV12-4, the J call TRBJ1-1; 7 bases fit TRBD1. V shed 6 bases, J shed 4 bases, and the junction held 2 bases outside the gene matches. The CDR3 contains 12 residues. The CDR3 coding sequence is TGTGCCAGCAGCCCAGGGGGCACTGAAGCTTTCTTT. Translated, it gives CASSPGGTEAFF.

The chain is built from TRBV2 and TRBJ2-7, with 10 bases that match TRBD2. The CDR3 has 15 amino acids. V shed 6 bases, J shed 1 base, and the junction held 6 bases outside the gene matches. CDR1 and CDR2 from the germline V gene are SNHLY and FYNNEI. CDR3 loop: CASSLGLADSYEQYF. In DNA form, the CDR3 reads TGTGCCAGCAGCCTAGGACTAGCGGATTCCTACGAGCAGTACTTC.

The chain has TRBV6-1 and TRBJ2-7; TRBD2 aligns across 8 bases. CDR1 and CDR2 from the germline V gene are MNHNS and SASEGT. The CDR3 runs 15 residues. The J segment lost 5 bases and the V segment lost 1 base, leaving 7 bases of the junction unmatched. CDR3 amino acids: CASSEVPGGPDEQYF. The CDR3 coding sequence is TGTGCCAGCAGTGAAGTCCCGGGAGGGCCTGACGAGCAGTACTTC.

V usage is TRBV6-1 and J usage is TRBJ2-2; 8 bases are a match to TRBD2. Germline V gene sequence: CDR1 MNHNS, CDR2 SASEGT. V was pared by 0 bases and J by 6 bases, with 3 bases of the junction left unmatched. The CDR3 loop spans 15 amino acids. CDR3 loop: CASSEARGAAGELFF. The CDR3 DNA reads as TGTGCCAGCAGTGAAGCGCGGGGGGCGGCCGGGGAGCTGTTTTTT.

The CDR3 nucleotides read TGTGCCAGCAGCCAACGCCCAGGGTCTAATTCACCCCTCCACTTT. Its translation: CASSQRPGSNSPLHF. The rearrangement uses TRBV3-1 (or the pseudogene TRBV3-2) and TRBJ1-6, with a tentative D call TRBD1 (5 bases). This CDR3 contains 15 residues. Germline values: CDR1 LGHDT, CDR2 YNNKEL (reference sequence). V shed 2 bases and J shed 6 bases, with 11 bases lying between them.

The chain employs TRBV28 and TRBJ2-5; 7 bases align to TRBD2. This CDR3 is built from 15 residues. V lost 5 bases, J lost 4 bases, and 10 bases stayed unmatched. From germline, CDR1 is MDHEN and CDR2 SYDVKM. The CDR3 bases are TGTGCCAGCAGTCCCCCCCCGGGAGGAGGAGAGACCCAGTACTTC. Translation gives CASSPPPGGGETQYF.

The chain combines TRBV6-5 with TRBJ2-3; TRBD2 agrees at 11 bases. Per the germline V gene, CDR1 is MNHEY and CDR2 is SVGAGI. V lost 5 bases and J lost 2; bases outside the gene matches: 3. There are 15 residues in the CDR3. CDR3: CASSLLAGDTDTQYF. The CDR3 DNA sequence: TGTGCCAGCAGTCTACTAGCGGGGGACACAGATACGCAGTATTTT.

The chain is built from TRBV5-1 and TRBJ2-5; 9 positions match TRBD2. The V gene's germline CDR1 is SGHRS and CDR2 YFSETQ. J gave up 5 bases and V 5 bases, and 13 bases lay outside the gene matches. This CDR3 has 16 residues. CDR3 in amino acids: CASSKVAGAGEETQYF. The CDR3 nucleotides are TGCGCCAGCAGTAAGGTAGCGGGAGCGGGAGAGGAGACCCAGTACTTC.

This clone was detected a few times. The J gene is TRBJ2-1, the V gene TRBV28, with D possibly TRBD1 on 6 matching bases. There are 16 residues in the CDR3. The germline V and J ends were trimmed by 3 bases and 5 bases, with 17 bases remaining between them. Germline V CDR1 and CDR2: MDHEN, SYDVKM. CDR3 nucleotides: TGTGCCAGCAGTTTTTCCGGGACAAAAGTCGACAATGAGCAGTTCTTC. The encoded protein is CASSFSGTKVDNEQFF.

Remarks on this clone: The same CDR3 is also encoded by other DNA sequences in this sample. The V and J genes are TRBV9 and TRBJ2-2; 8 nucleotides match TRBD1. After removal of 4 bases from V and 0 bases from J, the junction contained 5 bases not matched to a gene. CDR3 size: 16 residues. Germline V gives CDR1 SGDLS, CDR2 YYNGEE. The CDR3 loop reads CASSLRQGPNTGELFF. The CDR3 bases are TGTGCCAGCAGCTTACGACAGGGGCCGAACACCGGGGAGCTGTTTTTT.

Relative to its sample, this clone is medium-sized. V is TRBV6-2 or TRBV6-3 and J is TRBJ1-5; D is perhaps TRBD1 (6 bases). This CDR3 has 12 residues. V lost 1 base and J 9 bases, leaving 7 bases between the germline ends. Per the germline V gene, CDR1 is MNHEY and CDR2 is SVGEGT. CDR3 region: CASSYLQGPQHF. CDR3 bases: TGTGCCAGCAGTTACTTACAGGGGCCCCAGCATTTT.

This rearrangement joins TRBV19 to TRBJ2-1; a weak D match, TRBD1 (5 bases). The CDR3 spans 15 residues. CDR1 is LNHDA, CDR2 SQIVND, per germline (reference sequence). V gave up 5 bases and J gave up 6 bases, with 17 bases separating them. The CDR3 protein is CASSLNGQSANEQFF. Here the CDR3 DNA reads TGTGCCAGTAGTCTGAACGGACAAAGCGCCAATGAGCAGTTCTTC.

The rearrangement links TRBV7-6 to TRBJ2-1; D gene uncertain. The length of the CDR3 is 13 residues. Germline V CDR1 and CDR2: SGHVS, FNYEAQ. V lost 0 bases and J 3 bases, leaving 3 bases between the germline ends. The CDR3 nucleotides read TGTGCCAGCAGCTTAGCCAACTACAATGAGCAGTTCTTC. Its translation is CASSLANYNEQFF.

J is TRBJ1-4 and V is TRBV18, with 7 bases lining up with TRBD1. From germline, CDR1 is KGHSH and CDR2 LQKENI. V gave up 2 bases and J gave up 6 bases; unmatched junction bases: 3. CDR3 length equals 14 residues. CDR3 sequence: CASSPEGGHEKLFF. As DNA, the CDR3 is TGTGCCAGCTCACCAGAAGGGGGCCATGAAAAACTGTTTTTT.

The J gene is TRBJ2-5, the V gene TRBV29-1, with a tentative D call TRBD1 (5 bases). V lost 4 bases, J lost 5 bases, and 11 bases lay in between. Looked up from germline, CDR1 is SQVTM and CDR2 is ANQGSEA. This CDR3 is 12 amino acids long. Here the CDR3 DNA reads TGCAGCGTTGCGCAGGGATTGGAGACCCAGTACTTC. This codes for CSVAQGLETQYF.

The chain recombines TRBV28 with TRBJ2-3, with TRBD2 matching 7 bases. The germline CDR1 and CDR2 sequences are MDHEN and SYDVKM. This CDR3 spans 14 amino acids. V was pared by 4 bases and J by 6 bases, with 7 bases of the junction left unmatched. The CDR3 region is CASSWGGNRDTQYF. DNA for the CDR3: TGTGCCAGCAGTTGGGGGGGAAACAGGGATACGCAGTATTTT.

The rearrangement joins TRBV19 to TRBJ1-2, with 9 bases fitting TRBD1. Unmatched junction bases numbered 7, after V lost 4 bases and J lost 4 bases. From germline, CDR1 is LNHDA and CDR2 SQIVND (reference sequence). The CDR3 sequence is 15 residues long. This chain's CDR3 is CASSTDRGPSYGYTF. The CDR3 region has the DNA TGTGCCAGTAGTACGGACAGGGGTCCATCCTATGGCTACACCTTC.

This clone appeared a single time. The chain has TRBV7-9 and TRBJ2-7; 12 bases line up with TRBD2. The CDR3 has 15 amino acids. V was clipped by 1 base and J by 9 bases; unmatched bases: 7. CDR1 and CDR2 from the germline V gene are SEHNR and FQNEAQ (reference sequence). This chain's CDR3 is CASSLGASGRAGQYF. DNA of the CDR3: TGTGCCAGCAGCTTAGGGGCTAGCGGGAGGGCCGGGCAGTACTTC.

The V and J genes are TRBV7-2 and TRBJ2-3; 9 bases align to TRBD2. The CDR3 loop spans 15 amino acids. V shed 5 bases, J shed 6 bases, and the junction held 9 bases outside the gene matches. Germline-derived CDR1 and CDR2 are SGHTA and FQGNSA. The CDR3 is CASSLGRAGGDTQYF. The CDR3 nucleotides are TGTGCCAGCAGCCTAGGGCGCGCGGGAGGGGATACGCAGTATTTT. Variable domain in full (rest from reference TRBV7-2 and TRBJ2-3): GAGVSQSPSNKVTEKGKDVELRCDPISGHTALYWYRQSLGQGLEFLIYFQGNSAPDKSGLPSDRFSAERTGGSVSTLTIQRTQQEDSAVYLCASSLGRAGGDTQYFGPGTRLTVL.

The chain's CDR3 is CASSSWGVNTGELFF. CDR3 sequence (DNA): TGTGCCAGCAGTTCGTGGGGGGTGAACACCGGGGAGCTGTTTTTT. The chain carries TRBV28 and TRBJ2-2; D might be TRBD2 (6 bases). The V and J ends lost 4 bases and 1 base respectively, with 10 bases between them. The length of the CDR3 is 15 residues. Germline CDR1 and CDR2: MDHEN and SYDVKM. Looking up the rest from reference TRBV28 and TRBJ2-2 gives the full variable domain: DVKVTQSSRYLVKRTGEKVFLECVQDMDHENMFWYRQDPGLGLRLIYFSYDVKMKEKGDIPEGYSVSREKKERFSLILESASTNQTSMYLCASSSWGVNTGELFFGEGSRLTVL.